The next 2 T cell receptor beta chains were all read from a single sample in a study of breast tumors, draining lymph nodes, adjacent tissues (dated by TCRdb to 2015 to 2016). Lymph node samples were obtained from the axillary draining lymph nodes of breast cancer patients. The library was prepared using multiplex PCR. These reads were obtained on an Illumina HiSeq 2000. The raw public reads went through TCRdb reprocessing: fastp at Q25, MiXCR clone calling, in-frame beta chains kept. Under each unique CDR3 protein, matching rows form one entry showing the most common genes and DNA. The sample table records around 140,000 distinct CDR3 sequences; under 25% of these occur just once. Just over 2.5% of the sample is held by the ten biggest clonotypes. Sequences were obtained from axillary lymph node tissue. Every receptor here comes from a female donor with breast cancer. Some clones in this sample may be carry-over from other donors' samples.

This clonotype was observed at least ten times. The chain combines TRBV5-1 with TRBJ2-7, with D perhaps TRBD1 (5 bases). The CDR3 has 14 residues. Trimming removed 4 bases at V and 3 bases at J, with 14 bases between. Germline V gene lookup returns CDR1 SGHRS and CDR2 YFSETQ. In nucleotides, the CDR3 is TGCGCCAGCAGCCCTGGGGCTTCTATCTACGAGCAGTACTTC. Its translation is CASSPGASIYEQYF.

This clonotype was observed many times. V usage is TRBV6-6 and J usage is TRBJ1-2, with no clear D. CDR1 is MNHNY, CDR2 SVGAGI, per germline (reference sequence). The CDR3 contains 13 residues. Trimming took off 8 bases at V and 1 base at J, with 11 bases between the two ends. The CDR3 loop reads CASGSYFNYGYTF. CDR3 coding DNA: TGTGCCAGCGGGAGTTACTTTAACTATGGCTACACCTTC.